These 5 T cell receptor beta chains share one sample of origin, sequenced in a study of control samples from healthy donors and cancer patients. Here immunoSEQ multiplex PCR was the method, and the copy in TCRdb shows in-frame clones only, minus some. In the table there are about 150,000 clones, approximately 93% of which are singletons. The specimen sequenced was blood. Every receptor here comes from a middle-aged man in good health.

This chain connects TRBV19 to TRBJ1-1; D is unresolved. CDR3 size: 15 residues. Germline V gene sequence: CDR1 LNHDA, CDR2 SQIVND (reference sequence). The V gene lost 7 bases and the J gene lost 1 base, with 16 bases spanning the gap. The CDR3 is CASTSWRESNTEAFF. The CDR3 bases are TGTGCCAGTACCTCATGGAGGGAATCGAACACTGAAGCTTTCTTT.

The chain employs TRBV19 and TRBJ2-7, with D unresolved. V was clipped by 3 bases and J by 3 bases, with 9 bases between them. Germline-derived CDR1 and CDR2 are LNHDA and SQIVND (reference sequence). The CDR3 loop spans 13 amino acids. The CDR3 spells CASSIEDSYEQYF. The DNA of the CDR3 is TGTGCCAGTAGTATCGAGGATAGCTACGAGCAGTACTTC.

The chain combines TRBV24-1 with TRBJ1-5; 9 bases match TRBD1. Germline loops: CDR1 KGHDR, CDR2 SFDVKD. J gave up 6 bases and V 4 bases, and 6 bases lay outside the gene matches. The length of the CDR3 is 15 residues. The CDR3 region is CATSEGQGLGQPQHF. The CDR3 DNA follows: TGTGCCACCAGTGAAGGACAGGGGCTGGGTCAGCCCCAGCATTTT.

This chain links TRBV28 with TRBJ1-1, with TRBD1 matching over 8 bases. The CDR3 length is 14 residues. Germline V CDR1 and CDR2: MDHEN, SYDVKM. V lost 3 bases, J lost 2 bases, and 2 bases stayed unmatched. The CDR3 here is CASSFRGRNTEAFF. The DNA for the CDR3 is TGTGCCAGCAGTTTCAGGGGGCGAAACACTGAAGCTTTCTTT.

V usage is TRBV5-4 and J usage is TRBJ1-2; 7 bases align to TRBD1. This CDR3 is built from 17 residues. With 4 bases clipped from V and 3 bases from J, the junction kept 15 bases outside the gene matches. Germline V CDR1 and CDR2: SGHNT, YYREEE (reference sequence). The CDR3 nucleotides read TGTGCCAGCAGCCTTCCGTACCCTCAGGGGGGTGACTATGGCTACACCTTC. Encoded protein: CASSLPYPQGGDYGYTF. Drawing the rest from reference TRBV5-4 and TRBJ1-2, the complete variable domain is ETGVTQSPTHLIKTRGQQVTLRCSSQSGHNTVSWYQQALGQGPQFIFQYYREEENGRGNFPPRFSGLQFPNYSSELNVNALELDDSALYLCASSLPYPQGGDYGYTFGSGTRLTVV.